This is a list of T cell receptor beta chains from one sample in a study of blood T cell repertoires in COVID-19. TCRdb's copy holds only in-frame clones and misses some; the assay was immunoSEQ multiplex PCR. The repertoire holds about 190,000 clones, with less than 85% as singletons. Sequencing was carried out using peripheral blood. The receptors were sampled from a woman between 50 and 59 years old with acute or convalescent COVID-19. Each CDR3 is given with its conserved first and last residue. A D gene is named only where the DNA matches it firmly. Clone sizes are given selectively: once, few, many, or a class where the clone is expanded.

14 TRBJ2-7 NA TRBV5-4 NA TGTGCCAGCAGCTCAAGAGGGAAGTCCTACGAGCAGTACTTC CASSSRGKSYEQYF
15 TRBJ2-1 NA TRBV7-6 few TGTGCCAGCAGCTTATTAGCAGGGTGGTACAATGAGCAGTTCTTC CASSLLAGWYNEQFF
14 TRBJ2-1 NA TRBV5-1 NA TGCGCCAGCAGCCTCGCCGGGACAACCAGAAGGCGGTTCTTC CASSLAGTTRRRFF
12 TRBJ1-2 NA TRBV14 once TGTGCCAGCAGCCTTACAGGTTATGGCTACACCTTC CASSLTGYGYTF
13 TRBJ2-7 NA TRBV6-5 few TGTGCCAGCAGACAGATCAGCTCCTACGAGCAGTACTTC CASRQISSYEQYF
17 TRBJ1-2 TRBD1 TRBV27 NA TGTGCCAGCAGTTCCTATTCGGACAGGATTCATAACTATGGCTACACCTTC CASSSYSDRIHNYGYTF
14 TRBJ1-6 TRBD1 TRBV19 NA TGTGCCAGTAGAAAGAGGACAGGAAATTCACCCCTCCACTTT CASRKRTGNSPLHF
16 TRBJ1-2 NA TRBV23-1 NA TGCGCCAGCAGTCAAGAGGGAGCAACAGCTAACTATGGCTACACCTTC CASSQEGATANYGYTF
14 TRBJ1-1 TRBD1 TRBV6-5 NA TGTGCCAGCAGTTTCGACAGGGGGAACACTGAAGCTTTCTTT CASSFDRGNTEAFF
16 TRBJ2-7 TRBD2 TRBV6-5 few TGTGCCAGCAGTTACTGGACTAGCGGGGCAGCCTACGAGCAGTACTTC CASSYWTSGAAYEQYF
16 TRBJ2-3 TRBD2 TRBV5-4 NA TGTGCCAGCAGCTCCCGGGTGGCGGGAGGGACGGATACGCAGTATTTT CASSSRVAGGTDTQYF
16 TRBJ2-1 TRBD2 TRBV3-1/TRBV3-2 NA TGTGCCAGCAGCCAAGGGGGAGCGGGAGAGTACAATGAGCAGTTCTTC CASSQGGAGEYNEQFF
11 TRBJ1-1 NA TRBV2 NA TGTGCCAGCACCGGGGGTCTTGGGGCTTTCTTT CASTGGLGAFF
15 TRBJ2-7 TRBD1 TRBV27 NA TGTGCCAGCAGTTTATTCCGGGACAGCCGGGGCGAGCAGTACTTC CASSLFRDSRGEQYF
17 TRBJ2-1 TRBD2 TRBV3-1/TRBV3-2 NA TGTGCCAGCAGCCAAAGGTCCGGGGGGGCGTTAGGTAATGAGCAGTTCTTC CASSQRSGGALGNEQFF
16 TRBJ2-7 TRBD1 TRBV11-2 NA TGTGCCAGCAGCGTACCGGCCGACAGGGGACCCTACGAGCAGTACTTC CASSVPADRGPYEQYF
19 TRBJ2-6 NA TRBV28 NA TGTGCCAGCAGTCCCCCCCCAGGGCAGGGACTGTCGGGGGCCAACGTCCTGACTTTC CASSPPPGQGLSGANVLTF
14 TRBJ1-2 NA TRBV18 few TGTGCCAGCTCACCGAATGGAGGGCTCTATGGCTACACCTTC CASSPNGGLYGYTF
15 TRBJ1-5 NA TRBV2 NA TGTGCCAGCAGTGTACAGGGTCGGGGCAATCAGCCCCAGCATTTT CASSVQGRGNQPQHF
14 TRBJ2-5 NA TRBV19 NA TGTGCCAGTAGTATGAGGGCTGTCAAAGAGACCCAGTACTTC CASSMRAVKETQYF
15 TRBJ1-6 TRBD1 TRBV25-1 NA TGTGCCAGCAGTGAATTTAAGGGGGCCAATTCACCCCTCCACTTT CASSEFKGANSPLHF
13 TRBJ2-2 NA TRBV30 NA TGTGCCTGGAGTCCCCGTCTTTACGGGGAGCTGTTTTTT CAWSPRLYGELFF
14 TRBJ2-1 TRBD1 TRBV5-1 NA TGCGCCAGCAGCATCCGGGACAGTTTCAATGAGCAGTTCTTC CASSIRDSFNEQFF